Listed here are 27 T cell receptor beta chains from one sample, sequenced in a study of beta chain features in type 1 diabetes (dated by TCRdb to the late 2010s). The library was produced with the immunoSEQ multiplex PCR assay. The entire amount of isolated RNA was reverse transcribed using the High Capacity cDNA Reverse Transcription Kit, so the sequenced TCRB transcripts were expressed ones. TCRdb took this table from immuneACCESS and kept in-frame rearrangements with V and J called. Such tables lack part of the clones; where checked against another copy, unresolved V genes explain under half of the gap, and the rest is unexplained. The sample records around 500,000 clones, 9.5% to 12% of which are singletons. The ten largest clones take up 0.045% to 0.05% of the sample. The sample was naive CD4+ T cells from blood. This specimen's cell subset or site label, interpreted: true naive CD4+ T cells. These receptors originate from a woman between 18 and 29 years old in good health.

V usage is TRBV5-1 and J usage is TRBJ2-5; the D is unclear. The germline gives CDR1 SGHRS, CDR2 YFSETQ. The V end lost 5 bases, the J end lost 5 bases, and 13 bases lay between the germline ends. This CDR3 is 13 amino acids long. CDR3 nucleotides: TGCGCCAGCAGTCTACCCCGACCGGAGACCCAGTACTTC. Its protein product is CASSLPRPETQYF.

The chain combines TRBV27 with TRBJ2-1; 9 bases line up with TRBD2. CDR3 length: 15 residues. V dropped 4 bases and J dropped 1; count of bases not matched to a gene: 2. From germline, CDR1 is MNHEY and CDR2 SMNVEV (reference sequence). The CDR3 DNA is TGTGCCAGCAGTTATCTAGCGGGGTCCTACAATGAGCAGTTCTTC. Encoded protein: CASSYLAGSYNEQFF.

The chain combines TRBV5-6 with TRBJ1-4; D gene ambiguous. V lost 1 base and J 4 bases, leaving 8 bases between the germline ends. The germline V gene encodes CDR1 SGHDT and CDR2 YYEEEE. CDR3 size: 14 residues. The CDR3: CASSLIQSNEKLFF. DNA of the CDR3: TGTGCCAGCAGCTTGATACAGAGTAATGAAAAACTGTTTTTT. Drawing the rest from reference TRBV5-6 and TRBJ1-4, the complete variable domain is DAGVTQSPTHLIKTRGQQVTLRCSPKSGHDTVSWYQQALGQGPQFIFQYYEEEERQRGNFPDRFSGHQFPNYSSELNVNALLLGDSALYLCASSLIQSNEKLFFGSGTQLSVL.

V is TRBV29-1 and J is TRBJ2-1; the match to TRBD2 covers 11 bases. The germline gives CDR1 SQVTM, CDR2 ANQGSEA. Trimming at V came to 3 bases and at J to 4 bases, leaving 5 bases not matched to a gene. This CDR3 comprises 15 residues. CDR3 DNA sequence: TGCAGCGTTGACCCACTAGCGGGAGCTTACAATGAGCAGTTCTTC. Amino acids: CSVDPLAGAYNEQFF.

This chain uses TRBV25-1 with TRBJ1-2; D is possibly TRBD1 (5 bases). V lost 2 bases to trimming and J lost 3 bases, with 7 bases between them. There are 13 residues in the CDR3. Germline-derived CDR1 and CDR2 are MGHDK and SYGVNS. The CDR3 region is CASSEQGYYGYTF. The CDR3, as DNA: TGTGCCAGCAGTGAACAGGGCTACTATGGCTACACCTTC.

This clone was seen a handful of times. The V call is TRBV18, the J call TRBJ2-7; D is perhaps TRBD2 (5 bases). Germline V CDR1 and CDR2: KGHSH, LQKENI. Trimming shortened V by 2 bases and J by 1 base, and 6 bases separated the two germline ends. The CDR3 runs 13 residues. The CDR3 DNA reads TGTGCCAGCTCACCAGGACTGTCCTACGAGCAGTACGTC. Translating it yields CASSPGLSYEQYV.

This clone was seen more than once but under ten times. J is TRBJ2-3 and V is TRBV20-1, with 8 bases aligning to TRBD1. The CDR3 has 10 residues. Germline V gene sequence: CDR1 DFQATT, CDR2 SNEGSKA (reference sequence). The CDR3 nucleotides are TGCAGCCAGGGGGCGGATACGCAGTATTTT. The encoded protein is CSQGADTQYF.

The chain couples TRBV30 to TRBJ1-1, with no clear D. This CDR3 has 13 amino acids. The V gene's germline CDR1 is GTSNPN and CDR2 SVGIG (reference sequence). Trimming shortened V by 3 bases and J by 8 bases, and 16 bases separated the two germline ends. The CDR3 is CAWSDLRRLEAFF. CDR3 sequence (DNA): TGTGCCTGGAGCGACCTCCGGAGACTAGAAGCTTTCTTT.

This clone was seen a few times. The chain links TRBV29-1 to TRBJ1-1; perhaps TRBD1 as D (5 bases). The germline V and J ends were trimmed by 7 bases and 0 bases, with 12 bases remaining between them. Germline lookup yields CDR1 SQVTM and CDR2 ANQGSEA. The CDR3 spans 13 residues. The CDR3 region is CSAPGTVNTEAFF. The CDR3 coding sequence is TGCAGCGCCCCGGGGACGGTGAACACTGAAGCTTTCTTT.

This sequence joins TRBV5-1 and TRBJ2-7; perhaps TRBD2 as D (5 bases). This CDR3 spans 16 amino acids. Germline V lookup: CDR1 SGHRS, CDR2 YFSETQ. Trimming stripped 0 bases from V and 1 base from J, with 14 bases between. The CDR3 DNA is TGCGCCAGCAGCTTGGTAGCGAGACTACCTTCCTACGAGCAGTACGTC. This gives the protein CASSLVARLPSYEQYV.

The table lists this clone with a few counts. The chain couples TRBV5-1 to TRBJ2-3; a weak D match, TRBD2 (5 bases). The CDR3 length is 16 residues. Germline-derived CDR1 and CDR2 are SGHRS and YFSETQ. V was trimmed by 2 bases and J by 6 bases, leaving 19 bases between them. The CDR3 is CASSLSSAFRGDTQYF. As DNA, the CDR3 is TGCGCCAGCAGCTTAAGTTCAGCGTTCCGGGGTGATACGCAGTATTTT.

This chain joins TRBV9 and TRBJ2-1, with 8 bases fitting TRBD2. V was clipped by 2 bases and J by 0 bases; unmatched bases: 16. CDR1 is SGDLS, CDR2 YYNGEE, per germline. CDR3 size: 20 residues. The CDR3: CASSVYGLAGTKSSYNEQFF. In DNA, the CDR3 is TGTGCCAGCAGCGTGTACGGCCTAGCGGGTACCAAAAGCTCCTACAATGAGCAGTTCTTC.

This clone was detected only a few times. The rearrangement uses TRBV7-9 and TRBJ2-7; D perhaps matches TRBD1 (6 bases). The CDR3 runs 13 residues. Per the germline V gene, CDR1 is SEHNR and CDR2 is FQNEAQ (reference sequence). V was pared by 5 bases and J by 5 bases, with 13 bases between. The CDR3 region is CASSMVGGHEQYF. CDR3 in DNA: TGTGCCAGCAGCATGGTAGGGGGTCACGAGCAGTACTTC.

This clone was picked up a small number of times. V gene TRBV5-4 combines with J gene TRBJ2-3; no reliable D call. CDR1 is SGHNT and CDR2 is YYREEE in the germline V gene (reference sequence). The CDR3 covers 16 residues. The germline V and J ends were trimmed by 4 bases and 0 bases, with 15 bases remaining between them. CDR3 sequence (DNA): TGTGCCAGCAGCCGGGCCACGGTCGCTAGCACAGATACGCAGTATTTT. Encoded protein: CASSRATVASTDTQYF.

The V gene is TRBV7-3, the J gene TRBJ2-3; 11 positions match TRBD1. Germline-derived CDR1 and CDR2 are SGHTA and FQGTGA. The CDR3 extends over 18 amino acids. V was clipped by 6 bases and J by 5 bases; unmatched bases: 16. CDR3 residues: CASSSDRVMDRGRDTQYF. The DNA for the CDR3 is TGTGCCAGCAGTTCGGACCGGGTTATGGACAGGGGGCGAGATACGCAGTATTTT.

The chain recombines TRBV4-3 with TRBJ2-1; 7 bases line up with TRBD1. Unmatched junction bases numbered 5, after V lost 3 bases and J lost 9 bases. The CDR3 is 13 residues long. Germline CDR1 reads LGHNA; CDR2 reads YSLEER. In nucleotides, the CDR3 is TGCGCCAGCAGCCACCGACAGGGTTTTGAGCAGTTCTTC. Its translation: CASSHRQGFEQFF.

This clone was observed a handful of times. The V and J genes are TRBV18 and TRBJ2-2, with a possible D match to TRBD2 (5 bases). Germline V gene lookup returns CDR1 KGHSH and CDR2 LQKENI. V was cut by 2 bases and J by 4 bases, with 14 bases left in between. This CDR3 is 16 amino acids long. DNA of the CDR3: TGTGCCAGCTCACCAGGTACCCCCGGGATCACCGGGGAGCTGTTTTTT. This codes for CASSPGTPGITGELFF.

This clone was observed at least ten times. CDR3 bases: TGTGCCATCAGTAAAACGGACAGATACAATGAGCAGTTCTTC. Its protein product is CAISKTDRYNEQFF. J is TRBJ2-1 and V is TRBV10-3, with D maybe TRBD1 (6 bases). The germline V gene has CDR1 ENHRY and CDR2 SYGVKD. V lost 5 bases to trimming and J lost 4 bases, with 12 bases between them. This CDR3 spans 14 amino acids.

The table lists this clone with a few counts. The chain is built from TRBV20-1 and TRBJ2-7, with TRBD2 identical over 8 bases. Germline lookup yields CDR1 DFQATT and CDR2 SNEGSKA (reference sequence). The CDR3 sequence is 11 residues long. Trimming removed 6 bases from V and 9 bases from J; junction bases left unmatched: 7. CDR3 sequence reads: CSAPIGGVQYF. CDR3 bases: TGCAGTGCCCCGATCGGGGGGGTGCAGTACTTC.

The chain combines TRBV29-1 with TRBJ1-2; 7 bases are a match to TRBD1. V was clipped by 7 bases and J by 3 bases; unmatched bases: 17. The CDR3 is 16 amino acids. CDR1 SQVTM and CDR2 ANQGSEA come from the germline V gene. The chain's CDR3 is CSAKTPGQRGYYGYTF. The CDR3 DNA follows: TGCAGCGCCAAGACCCCGGGACAGAGGGGGTACTATGGCTACACCTTC.

In its sample, this clone was seen a few times. This chain links TRBV15 with TRBJ2-1, with 12 bases identical to TRBD1. The junction had 9 bases not matched to a gene; V was cut back by 5 bases and J by 7 bases. The CDR3 has 16 residues. Germline CDR1 is LNHNV and CDR2 is YYDKDF (reference sequence). The CDR3 coding sequence is TGTGCCACCAGCGTATTCCCGGGACAGGGGGCGAATGAGCAGTTCTTC. Residues: CATSVFPGQGANEQFF.

CDR3 protein: CAWRLRGQASYGYTF. CDR3 DNA: TGTGCCTGGAGACTCCGAGGGCAGGCCTCCTATGGCTACACCTTC. The rearrangement uses TRBV30 and TRBJ1-2, with D hard to call. V was pared by 3 bases and J by 4 bases, with 18 bases between. CDR1 and CDR2 from the germline V gene are GTSNPN and SVGIG (reference sequence). This CDR3 comprises 15 residues.

This clone was counted between two and nine times. The chain couples TRBV4-3 to TRBJ2-3, with D uncertain. V lost 1 base and J 3 bases, leaving 14 bases between the germline ends. Looked up from germline, CDR1 is LGHNA and CDR2 is YSLEER. The CDR3 spans 16 residues. The DNA for the CDR3 is TGCGCCAGCAGCCAAGTCGGCTTTTCAGAGACAGATACGCAGTATTTT. It codes for CASSQVGFSETDTQYF.

This clone has only a few counts. Other DNA sequences in the same sample also yield this CDR3. The chain links TRBV4-2 to TRBJ2-3, with TRBD2 as a possible D gene (6 bases). Germline lookup yields CDR1 LGHNA and CDR2 YNFKEQ. The V end was cut by 4 bases, the J end by 3 bases, with 14 bases between. This CDR3 region has 15 residues. The CDR3 region is CASSPLSGSTDTQYF. DNA for the CDR3: TGTGCCAGCAGCCCACTCTCCGGGAGTACAGATACGCAGTATTTT.

DNA of the CDR3: TGTGCCAGCACACGAGACAGGGTGAATTCACCCCTCCACTTT. This gives the protein CASTRDRVNSPLHF. This chain uses TRBV7-8 with TRBJ1-6; 7 bases are a match to TRBD1. Trimming took 7 bases from V and 7 from J; bases not matched to a gene: 7. This CDR3 region has 14 residues. Per germline, CDR1 SGHVS and CDR2 FQNEAQ.

The rearrangement uses TRBV19 and TRBJ2-6; 7 positions match TRBD1. Germline lookup yields CDR1 LNHDA and CDR2 SQIVND (reference sequence). V lost 2 bases to trimming and J lost 0 bases; unmatched junction nucleotides: 7. This CDR3 has 18 amino acids. Here the CDR3 reads CASSIIQGDHSGANVLTF. CDR3 nucleotide sequence: TGTGCCAGTAGTATAATCCAGGGGGACCACTCTGGGGCCAACGTCCTGACTTTC.

This clone was found a few times. The chain is built from TRBV7-6 and TRBJ1-1; maybe TRBD1 (5 bases). The CDR3 consists of 15 residues. V was shortened by 0 bases and J by 2 bases, with 10 bases between the two germline ends. CDR1 SGHVS and CDR2 FNYEAQ come from the germline V gene. The CDR3 here is CASSLAFDRNTEAFF. In nucleotides, the CDR3 is TGTGCCAGCAGCTTAGCCTTTGACAGAAACACTGAAGCTTTCTTT.